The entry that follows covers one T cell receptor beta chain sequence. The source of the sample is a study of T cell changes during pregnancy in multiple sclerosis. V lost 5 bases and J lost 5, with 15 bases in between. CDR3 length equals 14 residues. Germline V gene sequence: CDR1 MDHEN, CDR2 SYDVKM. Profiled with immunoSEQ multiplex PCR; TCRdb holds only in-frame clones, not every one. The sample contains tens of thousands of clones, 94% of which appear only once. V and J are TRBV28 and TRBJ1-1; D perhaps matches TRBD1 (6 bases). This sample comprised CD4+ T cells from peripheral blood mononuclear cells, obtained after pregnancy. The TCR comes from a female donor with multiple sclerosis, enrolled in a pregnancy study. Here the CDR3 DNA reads TGTGCCAGCAGTCTCGCCGGACAGAGAACTGAAGCTTTCTTT. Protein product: CASSLAGQRTEAFF.